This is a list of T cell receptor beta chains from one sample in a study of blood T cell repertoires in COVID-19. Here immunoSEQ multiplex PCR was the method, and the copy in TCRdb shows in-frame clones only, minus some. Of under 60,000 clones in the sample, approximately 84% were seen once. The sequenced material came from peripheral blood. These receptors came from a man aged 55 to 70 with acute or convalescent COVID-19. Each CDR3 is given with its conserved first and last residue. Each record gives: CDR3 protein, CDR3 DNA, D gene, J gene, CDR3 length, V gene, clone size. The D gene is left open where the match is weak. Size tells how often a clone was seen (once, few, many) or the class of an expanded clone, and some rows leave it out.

CATSRVATGELFF,TGTGCCACCAGTCGGGTCGCCACCGGGGAGCTGTTTTTT,.,TRBJ2-2,13,TRBV28,.
CASKAPGGASRLGNQPQHF,TGTGCCAGCAAGGCCCCTGGGGGCGCGTCGAGGCTAGGCAATCAGCCCCAGCATTTT,.,TRBJ1-5,19,TRBV21-1,.
CASSEQGYQETQYF,TGTGCCAGCAGCGAGCAGGGATACCAAGAGACCCAGTACTTC,.,TRBJ2-5,14,TRBV5-5,.
CASSMERGAWSTEAFF,TGTGCCAGTAGTATGGAGCGGGGGGCTTGGAGTACTGAAGCTTTCTTT,.,TRBJ1-1,16,TRBV19,.
CAWGLWNNSPLHF,TGTGCCTGGGGGCTTTGGAATAATTCACCCCTCCACTTT,.,TRBJ1-6,13,TRBV30,.
CAISGETGTDAFF,TGTGCCATCAGTGGGGAGACAGGTACTGATGCTTTCTTT,.,TRBJ1-1,13,TRBV10-3,.
CASSLKTGYTDTQYF,TGTGCCAGCAGCCTGAAGACAGGGTACACAGATACGCAGTATTTT,TRBD1,TRBJ2-3,15,TRBV5-4,.
CASSQDSAGLRANVLTF,TGCGCCAGCAGCCAAGATTCTGCGGGATTAAGGGCCAACGTCCTGACTTTC,.,TRBJ2-6,17,TRBV4-1,.
CASSSTSGRGDEQFF,TGTGCCAGCAGCTCGACTAGCGGGCGGGGCGATGAGCAGTTCTTC,TRBD2,TRBJ2-1,15,TRBV5-5,.
CASSTGGTKYEQYF,TGTGCCAGCAGCACAGGGGGGACTAAATACGAGCAGTACTTC,.,TRBJ2-7,14,TRBV7-2,.
CASSEYETDSLGELFF,TGTGCCAGCAGTGAATACGAGACGGACAGCCTCGGGGAGCTGTTTTTT,.,TRBJ2-2,16,TRBV25-1,.
CASSYSGADDEKLFF,TGTGCCAGCAGTTACTCGGGGGCCGACGATGAAAAACTGTTTTTT,.,TRBJ1-4,15,TRBV6-5,.
CASSAGPRTSGGKETQYF,TGTGCCAGCAGCGCAGGACCGCGAACTAGCGGGGGTAAAGAGACCCAGTACTTC,TRBD2,TRBJ2-5,18,TRBV9,.
CASSWGDRAKGTQYF,TGTGCCAGCAGCTGGGGAGACAGGGCCAAGGGGACCCAGTACTTC,TRBD1,TRBJ2-5,15,TRBV7-9,few
CASSGDREETQYF,TGTGCCAGCAGCGGGGACAGGGAAGAGACCCAGTACTTC,TRBD1,TRBJ2-5,13,TRBV7-2,.
CASSYDRSPGNTIYF,TGTGCCAGCAGTTATGACAGAAGCCCTGGAAACACCATATATTTT,.,TRBJ1-3,15,TRBV2,once
CSASLAGVGTQYF,TGCAGTGCTAGTTTAGCGGGGGTGGGTACGCAGTATTTT,TRBD2,TRBJ2-3,13,TRBV20-1,.
CASSPSGNSNQPQHF,TGTGCCAGCTCACCGTCCGGGAATAGCAATCAGCCCCAGCATTTT,.,TRBJ1-5,15,TRBV18,.
CASSSRDNRGLGNTIYF,TGCGCCAGCAGCTCCCGCGATAACCGGGGACTTGGAAACACCATATATTTT,.,TRBJ1-3,17,TRBV5-1,.
CSVEESGQEAFF,TGCAGCGTTGAAGAATCGGGACAAGAAGCTTTCTTT,.,TRBJ1-1,12,TRBV29-1,.
CASSMRQGRGTGELFF,TGTGCCAGCAGCATGCGACAGGGGAGGGGGACCGGGGAGCTGTTTTTT,.,TRBJ2-2,16,TRBV5-4,.
CASSPRQGSGKNIQYF,TGCGCCAGCAGCCCGCGACAGGGTTCCGGCAAAAACATTCAGTACTTC,TRBD1,TRBJ2-4,16,TRBV5-1,.
CSASSARTDQPQHF,TGCAGTGCTAGTAGCGCCAGAACGGATCAGCCCCAGCATTTT,.,TRBJ1-5,14,TRBV20-1,once
CATSDGRQGARETQYF,TGTGCCACCAGTGATGGACGACAGGGGGCGCGGGAGACCCAGTACTTC,TRBD1,TRBJ2-5,16,TRBV24-1,.
CASSPDSNEQFF,TGTGCCAGCTCACCAGATAGCAATGAGCAGTTCTTC,.,TRBJ2-1,12,TRBV18,.
CAISDRQGYEQYF,TGTGCCATCAGTGATAGACAGGGCTACGAGCAGTACTTC,TRBD1,TRBJ2-7,13,TRBV10-3,.
CASSFYNEQFF,TGTGCCAGCAGCTTTTACAATGAGCAGTTCTTC,.,TRBJ2-1,11,TRBV6-5,.
CASSSGTANTGELFF,TGTGCCAGCAGCTCCGGGACAGCCAACACCGGGGAGCTGTTTTTT,TRBD1,TRBJ2-2,15,TRBV6-5,.
CASSLMGQGANQETQYF,TGTGCCAGCAGTTTAATGGGACAGGGGGCTAACCAAGAGACCCAGTACTTC,TRBD1,TRBJ2-5,17,TRBV27,.
CASDDGYGYTF,TGTGCCAGCGACGACGGGTATGGCTACACCTTC,.,TRBJ1-2,11,TRBV12-3/TRBV12-4,.
CASSLRDRPNTEAFF,TGTGCCAGCAGCCTTAGAGACAGGCCGAACACTGAAGCTTTCTTT,.,TRBJ1-1,15,TRBV7-2,.